This TCR beta chain stems from a study of blood T cell repertoires in COVID-19. The overall study: What the recovered Cohort 3 donors had was two negative PCRs, clearance, or symptom resolution. Italy, Spain and the United States were the sources of the convalescent and acute COVID-19 samples.

Authors' processing steps: The assay estimated nucleated cells by amplifying reference gene primers. Assay used: immunoSEQ multiplex PCR; TCRdb lists only in-frame clones, some missing. D and trimming were read from the DNA, whereas the V and J calls and clone size are those reported in that table. The repertoire holds more than 200,000 clones, with roughly 84% as singletons. V was shortened by 5 bases and J by 8 bases, with 18 bases between the two germline ends. Germline CDR1 reads MNHEY; CDR2 reads SMNVEV (reference sequence). This CDR3 comprises 15 residues. Sequencing was done on a sample of PBMCs or T cells enriched from blood (not recorded which). The sequence came from a man younger than 40 in a cohort exposed to, infected with or recovered from COVID-19 (not recorded which). The V gene is TRBV27, the J gene TRBJ1-4; no clear D. The CDR3 DNA is TGTGCCAGCAGTACCCCTGGACTTAGGCGGGAAAAACTGTTTTTT. Translated, it gives CASSTPGLRREKLFF.